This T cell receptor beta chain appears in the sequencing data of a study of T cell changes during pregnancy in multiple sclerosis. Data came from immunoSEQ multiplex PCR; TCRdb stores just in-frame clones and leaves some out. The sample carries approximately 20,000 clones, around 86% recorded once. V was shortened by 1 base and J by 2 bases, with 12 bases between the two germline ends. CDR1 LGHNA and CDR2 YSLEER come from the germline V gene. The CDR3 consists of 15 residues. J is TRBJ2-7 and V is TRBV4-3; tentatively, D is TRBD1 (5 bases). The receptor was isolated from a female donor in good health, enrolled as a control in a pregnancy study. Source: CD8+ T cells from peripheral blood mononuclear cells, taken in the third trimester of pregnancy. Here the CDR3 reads CASSQGRTITYEQYF. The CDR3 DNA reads TGCGCCAGCAGCCAAGGCAGGACAATTACCTACGAGCAGTACTTC.